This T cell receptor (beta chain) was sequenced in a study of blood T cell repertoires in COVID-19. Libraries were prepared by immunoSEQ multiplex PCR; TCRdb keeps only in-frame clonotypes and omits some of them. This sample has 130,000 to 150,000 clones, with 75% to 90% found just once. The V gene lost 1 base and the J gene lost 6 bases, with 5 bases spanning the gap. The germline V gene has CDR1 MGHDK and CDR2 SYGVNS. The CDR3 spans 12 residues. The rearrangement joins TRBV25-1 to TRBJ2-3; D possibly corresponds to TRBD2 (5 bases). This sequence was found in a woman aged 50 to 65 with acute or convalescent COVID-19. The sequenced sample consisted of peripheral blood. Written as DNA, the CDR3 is TGTGCCAGCAGTGAATGGGAGGATACGCAGTATTTT. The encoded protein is CASSEWEDTQYF.